A selection of T cell receptor beta chains follows, all from one sample in a study of blood T cell repertoires in COVID-19. The repertoire was sequenced with immunoSEQ multiplex PCR; TCRdb's copy has only in-frame clones and lacks some. Of around 84,000 clones listed, 65% to 85% are singletons. Sequenced: peripheral blood. The receptors originated from a man older than 75 with active or convalescent COVID-19. Each CDR3 is given with its conserved first and last residue. Fields, in order: V gene, clone size, J gene, D gene, CDR3 protein, CDR3 DNA. D genes are given only for firm matches. The listing skips clone size in some rows; elsewhere it reads once, few, many or a size class.

TRBV19	NA	TRBJ1-1	TRBD1	CASSMTGMRGTEAFF	TGTGCCAGTAGTATGACAGGGATGAGAGGGACTGAAGCTTTCTTT
TRBV19	NA	TRBJ1-1	NA	CASSIADGGVADTEAFF	TGTGCCAGTAGTATAGCCGACGGCGGGGTGGCGGACACTGAAGCTTTCTTT
TRBV11-2	NA	TRBJ1-2	NA	CASSLWAGLSGGYTF	TGTGCCAGCAGCTTATGGGCAGGCCTATCCGGTGGCTACACCTTC
TRBV19	NA	TRBJ2-2	NA	CASTTVARTNTGELFF	TGTGCCAGTACAACAGTTGCCAGGACGAACACCGGGGAGCTGTTTTTT
TRBV9	NA	TRBJ2-1	TRBD2	CASSSNRTSGAYNEQFF	TGTGCCAGCAGCTCAAACCGGACTAGCGGGGCCTACAATGAGCAGTTCTTC
TRBV11-3	NA	TRBJ2-5	TRBD1	CASSRQGAGETQYF	TGTGCCAGCAGCCGACAGGGGGCGGGGGAGACCCAGTACTTC
TRBV3-1/TRBV3-2	NA	TRBJ1-2	NA	CASSQETRIYGYTF	TGTGCCAGCAGCCAAGAAACGCGTATCTATGGCTACACCTTC
TRBV30	NA	TRBJ1-1	NA	CAWSARLNTEAFF	TGTGCCTGGAGCGCCAGGCTAAACACTGAAGCTTTCTTT
TRBV19	NA	TRBJ2-5	NA	CASSSIRNRGQETQYF	TGTGCCAGTAGTTCAATCCGGAACCGAGGCCAAGAGACCCAGTACTTC
TRBV6-1	NA	TRBJ2-7	NA	CASSDWFSVGTKDEQYF	TGTGCCAGCAGTGATTGGTTTTCTGTTGGGACAAAAGACGAGCAGTACTTC
TRBV4-3	NA	TRBJ1-1	NA	CASSPLMNTEAFF	TGCGCCAGCAGCCCCCTTATGAACACTGAAGCTTTCTTT
TRBV28	NA	TRBJ1-2	NA	CASSPPTVHTRGAGYTF	TGTGCCAGCAGTCCCCCGACGGTCCATACGCGGGGGGCTGGCTACACCTTC
TRBV28	few	TRBJ2-1	NA	CASSSRGADSYNEQFF	TGTGCCAGCAGTTCCCGCGGCGCGGATTCATACAATGAGCAGTTCTTC
TRBV7-9	NA	TRBJ1-1	NA	CASSLPVEQAEAFF	TGTGCCAGCAGCTTACCCGTGGAACAAGCGGAAGCTTTCTTT
TRBV28	NA	TRBJ2-7	NA	CASRGGYTYEQYF	TGTGCCAGCAGGGGAGGATATACGTACGAGCAGTACTTC
TRBV4-3	NA	TRBJ2-2	TRBD1	CASSQDGPGGPGELFF	TGCGCCAGCAGCCAAGACGGGCCAGGGGGCCCCGGGGAGCTGTTTTTT
TRBV5-1	once	TRBJ2-5	TRBD2	CASSIGTSGRAGQETQYF	TGCGCCAGCAGCATTGGGACTAGCGGGAGGGCCGGACAAGAGACCCAGTACTTC
TRBV5-3	NA	TRBJ1-1	NA	CARSLHGGNTEAFF	TGTGCCAGAAGCTTACACGGGGGGAACACTGAAGCTTTCTTT
TRBV6-2/TRBV6-3	NA	TRBJ2-7	TRBD2	CASSRAGGQVAQYF	TGTGCCAGCAGTCGAGCGGGGGGGCAAGTCGCGCAGTACTTC
TRBV18	few	TRBJ1-6	NA	CASSPQGGRGSPLHF	TGTGCCAGCTCACCACAGGGTGGGAGAGGTTCACCCCTCCACTTT
TRBV18	NA	TRBJ1-3	NA	CASSPGQVGNTIYF	TGTGCCAGCTCACCAGGGCAGGTTGGAAACACCATATATTTT
TRBV3-1/TRBV3-2	NA	TRBJ1-5	TRBD1	CASSRTGAGNQPQHF	TGTGCCAGCAGCCGAACAGGGGCGGGCAATCAGCCCCAGCATTTT
TRBV27	NA	TRBJ1-1	TRBD1	CASSIYRGSLNTEAFF	TGTGCCAGCAGTATATACAGGGGGTCGTTGAACACTGAAGCTTTCTTT
TRBV2	NA	TRBJ1-4	NA	CASSPTGIDEKLFF	TGTGCCAGCTCTCCGACAGGAATTGATGAAAAACTGTTTTTT
TRBV25-1	once	TRBJ1-2	TRBD1	CASSKQGTHYGYTF	TGTGCCAGCAGTAAACAGGGGACCCACTATGGCTACACCTTC
TRBV19	NA	TRBJ1-2	TRBD1	CASSSTGYGYTF	TGTGCCAGTAGTTCGACAGGGTATGGCTACACCTTC
TRBV7-8	NA	TRBJ2-2	NA	CASSPLGARGLFF	TGTGCCAGCAGCCCGTTAGGGGCCAGGGGGCTGTTTTTT
TRBV7-9	NA	TRBJ2-1	TRBD1	CATWGTGPDLFF	TGTGCCACTTGGGGGACAGGCCCCGATCTTTTCTTC
TRBV24-1	few	TRBJ2-1	NA	CATSDLGKEDNEQFF	TGTGCCACCAGTGATTTAGGCAAAGAGGACAATGAGCAGTTCTTC
TRBV11-3	once	TRBJ1-4	NA	CASSPRLFF	TGTGCCAGCAGCCCGAGGCTGTTTTTT
TRBV19	NA	TRBJ2-5	NA	CASSTQGETQYF	TGTGCCAGTAGTACCCAGGGTGAGACCCAGTACTTC
TRBV3-1/TRBV3-2	NA	TRBJ2-1	NA	CASSQDVGGPPVGSYNEQFF	TGTGCCAGCAGCCAAGATGTTGGAGGACCCCCGGTGGGCTCCTACAATGAGCAGTTCTTC